The sequence of this TCR beta chain was determined in a study of PD-1 blockade in classical Hodgkin lymphoma. Broader study findings: Newly diagnosed patients reportedly had lower baseline TCR diversity than healthy donors. Sources of repertoire differences remain undefined, possibly disease activity or prior therapy.

Notes on this clone: Its antigen is not identified.

In germline, CDR1 is SEHNR, CDR2 FQNEAQ (reference sequence). The CDR3 spans 17 residues. Trimming removed 2 bases at V and 0 bases at J, with 14 bases between. Time point denoted: newly diagnosed, previously untreated cHL patient sample. Isolation of CD4+ T cells from thawed PBMCs was performed by magnetic negative selection. Comparison PBMCs came from previously untreated, newly diagnosed classical Hodgkin lymphoma patients. This table comes from immunoSEQ multiplex PCR, and its TCRdb copy is limited to in-frame clones, with some not included. The table shows about 20,000 clones, with around 86% occurring only once.

The source material was CD4+ T cells from blood. J is TRBJ1-3 and V is TRBV7-9; the D is unclear. The source is a human donor with classical Hodgkin lymphoma. The DNA of the CDR3 is TGTGCCAGCAGCTTAAAGATAAGTCCGAGCTCTGGAAACACCATATATTTT. As protein: CASSLKISPSSGNTIYF.